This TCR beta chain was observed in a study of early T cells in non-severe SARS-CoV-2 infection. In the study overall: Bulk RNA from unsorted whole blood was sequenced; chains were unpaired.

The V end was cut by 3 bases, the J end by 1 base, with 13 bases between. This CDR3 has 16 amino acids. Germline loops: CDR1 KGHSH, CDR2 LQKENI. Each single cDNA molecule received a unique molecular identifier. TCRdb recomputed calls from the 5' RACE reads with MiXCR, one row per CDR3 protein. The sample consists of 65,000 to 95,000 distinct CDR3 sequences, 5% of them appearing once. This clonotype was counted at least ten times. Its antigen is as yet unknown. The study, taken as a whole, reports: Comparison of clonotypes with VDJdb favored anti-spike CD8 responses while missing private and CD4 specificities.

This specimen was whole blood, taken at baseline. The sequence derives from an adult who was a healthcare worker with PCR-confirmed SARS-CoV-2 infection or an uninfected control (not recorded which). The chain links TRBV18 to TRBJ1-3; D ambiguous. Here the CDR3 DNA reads TGTGCCAGCTCACCGATCGGGCAGCCGTCTGGAAACACCATATATTTT. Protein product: CASSPIGQPSGNTIYF.